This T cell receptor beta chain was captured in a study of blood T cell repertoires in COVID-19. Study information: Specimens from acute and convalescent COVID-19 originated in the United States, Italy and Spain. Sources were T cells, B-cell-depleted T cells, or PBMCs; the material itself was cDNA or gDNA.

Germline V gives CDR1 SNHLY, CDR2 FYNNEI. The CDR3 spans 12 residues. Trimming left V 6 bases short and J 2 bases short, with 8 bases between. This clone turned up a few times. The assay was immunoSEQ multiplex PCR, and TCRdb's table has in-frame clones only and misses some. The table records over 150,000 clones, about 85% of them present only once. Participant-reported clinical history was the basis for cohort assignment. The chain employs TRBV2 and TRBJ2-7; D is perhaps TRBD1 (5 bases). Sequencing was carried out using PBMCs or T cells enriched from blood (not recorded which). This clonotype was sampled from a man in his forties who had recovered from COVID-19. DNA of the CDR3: TGTGCCAGCAGCGTGACAGCCTACGAGCAGTACTTC. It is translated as CASSVTAYEQYF.